This T cell receptor (beta chain) was identified in a study of CD8+CD57+ T cells in acquired aplastic anemia. Genomic DNA served as template for TCR beta VDJ and CDR3 profiling. TCRdb reanalysed the reads using MiXCR and keeps one entry per CDR3 protein. The profile shows under 350,000 distinct CDR3 sequences, roughly 50% of them singletons. Trimming took off 0 bases at V and 5 bases at J, with 19 bases between the two ends. This CDR3 is built from 17 residues. Per germline, CDR1 SGHRS and CDR2 YFSETQ. The table lists this clonotype with many counts. This clonotype was sampled from a human donor with severe aplastic anemia or a healthy control (not recorded which). Source material: sorted CD4+, CD8+, or CD8+CD57+ T cells (not recorded which) from PBMCs. The rearrangement uses TRBV5-1 and TRBJ2-3; D is possibly TRBD1 (6 bases). The CDR3 nucleotides are TGCGCCAGCAGCTTGGCACGGAGCAGGGGCGTATTAGATACGCAGTATTTT. Amino acids: CASSLARSRGVLDTQYF.